Listed below are T cell receptor beta chains from one sample, sequenced in a study of shared clonotypes between healthy human individuals. Using immunoSEQ multiplex PCR, the repertoire was profiled, and TCRdb retains in-frame clones only, with some absent. The sample has nearly 2 million clones; less than 95% are singletons. Sequences were obtained from naive CD8+ T cells sorted from blood. The receptors were gathered from a man between 18 and 35 years old in good health. Both conserved end residues are part of each CDR3. Each record gives: clone size, D gene, V gene, J gene, CDR3 DNA, CDR3 protein. A D gene is named only where the DNA matches it firmly. Size is stated for part of the rows, as once, few or many counts, or as a class when the clone is expanded.

.	.	TRBV30	TRBJ1-2	TGTGCCTGGACCCTTGGGGGTTCCTATGGCTACACCTTC	CAWTLGGSYGYTF
once	.	TRBV27	TRBJ2-3	TGTGCCAGCACCGAGGAGGGGCGTAGCACAGATACGCAGTATTTT	CASTEEGRSTDTQYF
.	.	TRBV4-1	TRBJ2-5	TGCGCCAGCAGCCAAGTGCAGACCACCCAAGAGACCCAGTACTTC	CASSQVQTTQETQYF
.	.	TRBV7-8	TRBJ1-3	TGTGCCAGCAGCTTAGGAGGGGTCGGAAACACCATATATTTT	CASSLGGVGNTIYF
.	TRBD1	TRBV30	TRBJ2-1	TGTGCCTGGAGTGGGGGGACAGGGGACAACAATGAGCAGTTCTTC	CAWSGGTGDNNEQFF
.	TRBD1	TRBV19	TRBJ2-7	TGTGCCAGTAGTATAGATCTCCGGACAGGGTTTACCTACGAGCAGTACTTC	CASSIDLRTGFTYEQYF
.	.	TRBV7-9	TRBJ1-5	TGTGCCAGCAGCTTAGCAAGCAATCAGCCCCAGCATTTT	CASSLASNQPQHF
few	.	TRBV6-5	TRBJ1-1	TGTGCCAGCAGTTACGACGAGAACACTGAAGCTTTCTTT	CASSYDENTEAFF
.	.	TRBV4-1	TRBJ2-7	TGCGCCAGCAGCCAAGAAGCCGGGGGCCACTACGAGCAGTACTTC	CASSQEAGGHYEQYF
.	.	TRBV27	TRBJ2-7	TGTGCCAGCAGTCCGCTCCACGGGGGCTCCTACGAGCAGTACTTC	CASSPLHGGSYEQYF
.	.	TRBV5-4	TRBJ2-3	TGTGCCAGCAGCTTGGGGGGCGGGGTCACAGATACGCAGTATTTT	CASSLGGGVTDTQYF
.	.	TRBV6-5	TRBJ2-5	TGTGCCAGCAGTTACGGGGCGGGGTGGGAGACCCAGTACTTC	CASSYGAGWETQYF
.	.	TRBV5-6	TRBJ2-2	TGTGCCAGCAGCTTGGGGGGCACCGGGGAGCTGTTTTTT	CASSLGGTGELFF
.	.	TRBV2	TRBJ1-3	TGTGCCAGCAGTGAAGCCAGGTTTGGAAACACCATATATTTT	CASSEARFGNTIYF
.	.	TRBV7-2	TRBJ2-1	TGTGCCAGCTCCTTAGACCAGGGCTCCTACAATGAGCAGTTCTTC	CASSLDQGSYNEQFF